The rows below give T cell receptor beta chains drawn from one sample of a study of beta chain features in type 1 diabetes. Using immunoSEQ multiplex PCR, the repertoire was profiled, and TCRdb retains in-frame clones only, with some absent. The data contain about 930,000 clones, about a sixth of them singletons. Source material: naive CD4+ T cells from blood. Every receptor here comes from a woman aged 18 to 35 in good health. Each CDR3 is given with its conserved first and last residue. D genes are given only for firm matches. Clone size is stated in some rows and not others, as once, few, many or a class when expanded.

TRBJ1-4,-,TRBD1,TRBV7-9,CASSLKSLRVTGGLGKLFF,TGTGCCAGCAGCTTAAAGTCCCTCCGGGTTACAGGGGGCTTGGGAAAACTGTTTTTT
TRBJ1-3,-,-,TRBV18,CASSPGMAEGHTIYF,TGTGCCAGCTCACCAGGCATGGCTGAGGGTCACACCATATATTTT
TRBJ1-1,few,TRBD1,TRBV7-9,CASSLDPGQGNTEAFF,TGTGCCAGCAGCTTAGATCCCGGACAGGGGAACACTGAAGCTTTCTTT
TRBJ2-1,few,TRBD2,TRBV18,CASSPLLAGYNEQFF,TGTGCCAGCTCACCTTTACTAGCGGGTTACAATGAGCAGTTCTTC
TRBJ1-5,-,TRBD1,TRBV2,CASSPDRGGQPQHF,TGTGCCAGCAGCCCGGACAGGGGCGGCCAGCCCCAGCATTTT
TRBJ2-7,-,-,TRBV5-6,CASSLAPGTYEQYF,TGTGCCAGCAGCTTGGCCCCGGGGACCTACGAGCAGTACTTC
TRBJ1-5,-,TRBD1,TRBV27,CASSPRTGRINQPQHF,TGTGCCAGCAGTCCTAGGACAGGGCGCATCAATCAGCCCCAGCATTTT
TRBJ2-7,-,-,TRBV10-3,CAISVSGGGSGEQYF,TGTGCCATCAGTGTTTCGGGGGGCGGTAGTGGCGAGCAGTACTTC
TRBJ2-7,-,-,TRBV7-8,CASSLTAERPAYEQYF,TGTGCCAGCAGCCTGACAGCGGAAAGACCCGCCTACGAGCAGTACTTC
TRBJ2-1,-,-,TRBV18,CASSPITGDTTEQFF,TGTGCCAGCTCACCTATCACAGGAGATACTACTGAGCAGTTCTTC
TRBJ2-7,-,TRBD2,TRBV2,CASARSTSEYYEQYF,TGTGCCAGCGCACGTAGTACTAGCGAGTACTACGAGCAGTACTTC
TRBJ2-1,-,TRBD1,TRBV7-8,CASSSDRVLYNEQFF,TGTGCCAGCAGCTCGGACAGGGTACTCTACAATGAGCAGTTCTTC
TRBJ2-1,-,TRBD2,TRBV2,CASSAHSGVPSNEQFF,TGTGCCAGCAGTGCCCATAGCGGGGTCCCGTCTAATGAGCAGTTCTTC
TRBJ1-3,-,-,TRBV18,CASSSNSGNTIYF,TGTGCCAGCTCATCTAACTCTGGAAACACCATATATTTT
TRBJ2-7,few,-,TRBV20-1,CSAEGTSEQYF,TGCAGTGCAGAAGGGACTTCCGAGCAGTACTTC
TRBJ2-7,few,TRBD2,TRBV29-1,CSVVSGTSGMVGQYF,TGCAGCGTTGTCTCGGGGACTAGCGGGATGGTTGGGCAGTACTTC
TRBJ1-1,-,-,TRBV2,CASSFSQGTEAFF,TGCGCCAGCAGTTTTTCCCAGGGCACTGAAGCTTTCTTT
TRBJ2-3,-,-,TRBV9,CASSLGRNTDTQYF,TGTGCCAGCAGCTTGGGCAGGAACACAGATACGCAGTATTTT
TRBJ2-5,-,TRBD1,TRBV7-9,CASSLGTGGKETQYF,TGTGCCAGCAGCTTAGGGACAGGGGGAAAAGAGACCCAGTACTTC
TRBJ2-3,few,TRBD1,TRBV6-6,CASSYSPGRGQDTQYF,TGTGCCAGCAGTTACTCCCCGGGAAGGGGGCAAGATACGCAGTATTTT
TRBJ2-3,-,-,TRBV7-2,CASSLVYSGDTQYF,TGTGCCAGCAGCTTAGTCTACTCCGGAGATACGCAGTATTTT
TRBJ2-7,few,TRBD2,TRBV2,CASKLADSYEQYF,TGTGCCAGCAAACTAGCGGACTCCTACGAGCAGTACTTC
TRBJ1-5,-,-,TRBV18,CASSLGAGNQPQHF,TGTGCCAGCTCCCTCGGAGCTGGAAATCAGCCCCAGCATTTT
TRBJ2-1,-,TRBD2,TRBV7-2,CASSLTSRTYNEQFF,TGTGCCAGCAGCTTGACTAGCAGAACCTACAATGAGCAGTTCTTC
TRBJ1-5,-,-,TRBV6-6,CASSQRVGNQPQHF,TGTGCCAGCAGTCAGCGCGTGGGTAATCAGCCCCAGCATTTT
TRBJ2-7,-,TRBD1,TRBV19,CASSAHRGTYEQYF,TGTGCCAGTAGTGCCCACAGGGGAACCTACGAGCAGTACTTC
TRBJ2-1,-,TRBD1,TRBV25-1,CASSEMPQGVSDNEQFF,TGTGCCAGCAGTGAAATGCCGCAGGGGGTAAGTGACAATGAGCAGTTCTTC
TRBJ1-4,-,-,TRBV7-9,CASSLGAGAGNEKLFF,TGTGCCAGCAGCTTAGGGGCTGGGGCAGGGAATGAAAAACTGTTTTTT
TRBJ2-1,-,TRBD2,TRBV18,CASSLFGAGGPNEQFF,TGTGCCAGCTCACTCTTCGGAGCGGGAGGGCCCAATGAGCAGTTCTTC
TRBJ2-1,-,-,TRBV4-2,CASSQVASPYNEQFF,TGTGCCAGCAGCCAAGTGGCATCACCTTACAATGAGCAGTTCTTC
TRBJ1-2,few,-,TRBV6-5,CASSRADNYGYTF,TGTGCCAGCAGTCGAGCGGATAACTATGGCTACACCTTC
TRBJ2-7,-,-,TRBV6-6,CASRQQAHEQYF,TGTGCCAGCAGGCAACAGGCCCACGAGCAGTACTTC
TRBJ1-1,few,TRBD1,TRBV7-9,CASVPRGAEAFF,TGTGCCAGCGTCCCCAGGGGGGCTGAAGCTTTCTTT
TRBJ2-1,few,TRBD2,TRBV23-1,CASSQGGRQNEQFF,TGCGCCAGCAGTCAAGGCGGGAGGCAAAATGAGCAGTTCTTC
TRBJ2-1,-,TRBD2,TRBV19,CASSFSGRGYNEQFF,TGTGCCAGTAGTTTTAGCGGGAGGGGGTACAATGAGCAGTTCTTC
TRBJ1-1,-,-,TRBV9,CASSVESYMNTEAFF,TGTGCCAGCAGCGTAGAGTCATATATGAACACTGAAGCTTTCTTT
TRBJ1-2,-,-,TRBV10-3,CAIRSRITGPKGYGYTF,TGTGCCATCAGGAGTCGGATTACAGGGCCCAAGGGCTATGGCTACACCTTC
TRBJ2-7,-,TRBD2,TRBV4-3,CASSQDLAGPYEQYF,TGCGCCAGCAGCCAGGACTTAGCGGGCCCCTACGAGCAGTACTTC
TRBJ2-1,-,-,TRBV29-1,CSVEGLGNEQFF,TGCAGCGTTGAAGGACTGGGTAATGAGCAGTTCTTC
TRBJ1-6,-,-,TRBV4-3,CASSQDIGGNSPLHF,TGCGCCAGCAGCCAAGATATAGGTGGTAATTCACCCCTCCACTTT
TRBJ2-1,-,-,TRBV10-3,CAISESSRSSYNEQFF,TGTGCCATCAGTGAGTCATCCCGAAGCTCCTACAATGAGCAGTTCTTC
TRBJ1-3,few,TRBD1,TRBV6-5,CASSYSWKGANTIYF,TGTGCCAGCAGTTATAGTTGGAAGGGGGCAAACACCATATATTTT
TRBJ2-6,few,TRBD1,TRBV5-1,CASSSGQGSGANVLTF,TGCGCCAGCAGCTCGGGACAGGGATCTGGGGCCAACGTCCTGACTTTC
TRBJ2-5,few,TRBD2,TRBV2,CASSDMTSGKETQYF,TGTGCCAGCAGTGATATGACTAGCGGGAAAGAGACCCAGTACTTC
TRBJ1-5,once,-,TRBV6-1,CASSDGSNQPQHF,TGTGCCAGCAGTGATGGTAGCAATCAGCCCCAGCATTTT
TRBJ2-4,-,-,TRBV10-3,CAISNDPGAKNIQYF,TGTGCCATCAGTAACGACCCCGGGGCCAAAAACATTCAGTACTTC
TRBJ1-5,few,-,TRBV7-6,CASSLRSGGNQPQHF,TGTGCCAGCAGCCTCCGGTCGGGGGGCAATCAGCCCCAGCATTTT
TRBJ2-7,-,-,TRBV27,CASSFLGSNSYEQYF,TGTGCCAGCAGTTTCTTGGGTTCCAATTCCTACGAGCAGTACTTC
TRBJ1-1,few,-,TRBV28,CASSLKGQATEAFF,TGTGCCAGCAGTTTGAAGGGGCAGGCCACTGAAGCTTTCTTT
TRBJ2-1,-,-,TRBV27,CAINEQFF,TGTGCCATCAATGAGCAGTTCTTC
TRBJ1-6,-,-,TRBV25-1,CASSESSGSPLHF,TGTGCCAGCAGTGAATCGTCAGGGTCACCCCTCCACTTT
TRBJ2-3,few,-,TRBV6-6,CASTIGTSVHTQYF,TGTGCCAGCACCATCGGGACTTCCGTTCATACGCAGTATTTT
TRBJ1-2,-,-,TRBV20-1,CSARNRYGYTF,TGCAGTGCTAGAAATCGGTATGGCTACACCTTC
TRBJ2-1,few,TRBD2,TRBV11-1,CASSPGLAVFEQFF,TGTGCCAGCAGCCCGGGACTAGCGGTGTTTGAGCAGTTCTTC
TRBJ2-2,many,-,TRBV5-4,CASSGTGELFF,TGTGCCAGCAGTGGCACCGGGGAGCTGTTTTTT
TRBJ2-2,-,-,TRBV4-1,CASSQEGGVLTGELFF,TGCGCCAGCAGCCAAGAAGGAGGCGTATTAACCGGGGAGCTGTTTTTT